This TCR beta chain is from a study of T cells in Graves' hyperthyroidism and ophthalmopathy. Study conclusions and caveats: From stable hyperthyroidism, ophthalmopathy was set apart by a 13 V-J model.

Ophthalmopathy patients had Clinical Activity Score at least 3, NOSPECS grade at least 4, duration under 3 months. In its sample, this clonotype was seen a few times. Its antigen is currently unknown. From germline, CDR1 is SGHAT and CDR2 FQNNGV. This CDR3 comprises 15 residues. Germline trimming cut 8 bases from V and 7 bases from J; bases unmatched to any gene: 6. The investigators amplified TCR beta CDR3 regions from RNA transcripts. The TCR CDR3 was amplified in a first-round RT-PCR using the HTBI primer set. MiXCR, run by TCRdb on the multiplex PCR reads, gives a single entry per CDR3 protein. The sample includes 640,000 or so distinct CDR3 sequences, 13% to 15% seen only once; the top ten take roughly 7%.

The chain is built from TRBV11-2 and TRBJ2-1; TRBD2 agrees at 15 bases. The sequence was obtained from a woman aged 18 to 35 with Graves' ophthalmopathy. Sequencing was carried out using blood. The chain's CDR3 is CASGLGLAGGNEQFF. The CDR3 DNA reads as TGTGCCAGCGGGCTGGGACTAGCGGGAGGAAATGAGCAGTTCTTC.